This T cell receptor (beta chain) was sequenced for a study of identical twins. Study observations and caveats: Weaker excess sharing between twins was seen in beta out-of-frame sequences.

The CDR3 spans 15 residues. Trimming stripped 8 bases from V and 0 bases from J, with 15 bases between. This clonotype was counted a few times. Antigen specificity is unknown. Healthy Caucasians made up all donors. The authors used template switching to add a universal primer site and gave cDNA unique molecular identifiers. TCRdb reanalysed the 5' RACE reads using MiXCR and keeps one entry per CDR3 protein. The sample has 300,000 or so distinct CDR3 sequences, over 8.5% seen once. Separately, the same data were catalogued under a study of yellow fever vaccine responses in identical twins.

This sequence joins TRBV12-3 or TRBV12-4 and TRBJ2-3, with D possibly TRBD2 on 6 matching bases. Source material: CD8+ T cells sorted from blood. This clonotype originated in a woman aged 18-35 years in good health. CDR3 DNA sequence: TGTGCCAGCCCTTATCCGGGGGAGAGCACAGATACGCAGTATTTT. Amino acid sequence: CASPYPGESTDTQYF.